This is a list of T cell receptor beta chains from one sample in a study of CD8+ T cells in alopecia areata. Here immunoSEQ multiplex PCR was the method, and the copy in TCRdb shows in-frame clones only, minus some. The sample holds 160,000 or so clones; just over 65% are singletons and the top ten take approximately 0.91%. Sample: CD4+ T cells sorted from blood, taken at week 4, from a patient treated with tofacitinib. The source is a human donor with alopecia areata. Both conserved end residues are part of each CDR3. The order of the fields is J gene, D gene, V gene, clone size, CDR3 protein, CDR3 DNA. A D gene is named only where the DNA matches it firmly. Clone size appears in some rows only: once, few, many, or a class for an expanded clone.

TRBJ1-5,NA,TRBV6-1,NA,CASNAGRQPQHF,TGTGCCAGCAACGCGGGGAGGCAGCCCCAGCATTTT
TRBJ1-1,NA,TRBV7-2,NA,CASILMGTEAFF,TGTGCCAGCATCCTGATGGGCACTGAAGCTTTCTTT
TRBJ2-7,NA,TRBV6-5,NA,CATGRSSYEQYF,TGTGCCACGGGACGGAGCTCCTACGAGCAGTACTTC
TRBJ2-3,NA,TRBV15,NA,CATSSLSGGAADTQYF,TGTGCCACCAGCAGCCTTTCTGGTGGGGCGGCAGATACGCAGTATTTT
TRBJ2-7,NA,TRBV29-1,few,CSVVPDSYEQYF,TGCAGCGTTGTGCCAGACTCCTACGAGCAGTACTTC
TRBJ2-5,NA,TRBV7-3,NA,CASSLRFMETQYF,TGTGCCAGCAGCTTGCGGTTTATGGAGACCCAGTACTTC
TRBJ1-2,TRBD1,TRBV29-1,NA,CSGVQGRYGYTF,TGCAGCGGCGTACAGGGGCGCTATGGCTACACCTTC
TRBJ1-1,NA,TRBV20-1,NA,CSVLTTEAFF,TGCAGTGTTTTAACAACTGAAGCTTTCTTT
TRBJ1-5,NA,TRBV7-9,few,CASSLERDQPQHF,TGTGCCAGCAGCTTAGAAAGGGACCAGCCCCAGCATTTT
TRBJ1-5,NA,TRBV5-1,NA,CASSLGLFGEREPQHF,TGCGCCAGCAGCTTGGGTCTTTTTGGGGAGAGAGAGCCCCAGCATTTT
TRBJ1-1,NA,TRBV30,NA,CAWSLMNTEAFF,TGTGCCTGGAGTTTAATGAACACTGAAGCTTTCTTT
TRBJ1-5,TRBD1,TRBV7-8,NA,CASDRQGASNQPQHF,TGTGCCAGCGACAGACAGGGAGCGAGCAATCAGCCCCAGCATTTT
TRBJ2-7,NA,TRBV5-1,NA,CASSLGQETYEQYF,TGCGCCAGCAGCTTGGGACAGGAGACCTACGAGCAGTACTTC
TRBJ1-2,NA,TRBV5-1,NA,CASSLFAASPYGYTF,TGCGCCAGCAGCTTGTTCGCAGCTTCACCCTATGGCTACACCTTC
TRBJ2-3,NA,TRBV30,NA,CAWSVFGGQREYF,TGTGCCTGGAGTGTATTTGGGGGCCAGAGGGAGTATTTT
TRBJ2-1,TRBD1,TRBV29-1,NA,CSVGTGGTYNEQFF,TGCAGCGTTGGGACAGGGGGAACCTACAATGAGCAGTTCTTC
TRBJ2-7,NA,TRBV2,NA,CASSEALHRASYEQYF,TGTGCCAGCAGTGAAGCGCTTCACCGGGCCTCCTACGAGCAGTACTTC
TRBJ1-4,NA,TRBV27,NA,CASSSWGSNEKLFF,TGTGCCAGCAGTTCTTGGGGATCTAATGAAAAACTGTTTTTT
TRBJ2-1,NA,TRBV25-1,NA,CASSEYGLQGNEQFF,TGTGCCAGCAGTGAATATGGTTTACAGGGCAATGAGCAGTTCTTC
TRBJ1-2,NA,TRBV18,NA,CASSPTQDLNYGYTF,TGTGCCAGCTCACCAACGCAGGATCTTAACTATGGCTACACCTTC
TRBJ1-2,NA,TRBV29-1,few,CSVEGSGYTF,TGCAGCGTTGAAGGGTCCGGCTACACCTTC
TRBJ2-7,NA,TRBV4-2,NA,CASSQVGPASGEQYF,TGTGCCAGCAGCCAAGTCGGTCCAGCGAGTGGCGAGCAGTACTTC
TRBJ2-6,NA,TRBV9,few,CASSVGQGANVLTF,TGTGCCAGCAGCGTAGGCCAAGGGGCCAACGTCCTGACTTTC
TRBJ1-4,NA,TRBV25-1,NA,CASSLRGEKLFF,TGTGCCAGCAGTTTACGTGGGGAAAAACTGTTTTTT
TRBJ2-7,NA,TRBV23-1,once,CASRQRGQTYEQYF,TGCGCCAGCCGTCAGCGGGGACAGACCTACGAGCAGTACTTC
TRBJ2-1,TRBD1,TRBV29-1,NA,CSVQGGKSSYNEQFF,TGCAGCGTTCAAGGGGGCAAGAGCTCCTACAATGAGCAGTTCTTC
TRBJ1-2,TRBD1,TRBV5-1,NA,CASSIGTGGNYGYTF,TGCGCCAGCAGCATCGGGACAGGGGGCAACTATGGCTACACCTTC
TRBJ2-1,TRBD2,TRBV5-4,NA,CASSLGSGGAVNEQFF,TGTGCCAGCAGCTTGGGGAGCGGGGGGGCCGTCAATGAGCAGTTCTTC
TRBJ2-6,NA,TRBV11-2,NA,CASSHYSGNGANVLTF,TGTGCCAGCAGCCATTATTCAGGGAATGGGGCCAACGTCCTGACTTTC
TRBJ1-1,NA,TRBV30,NA,CAWSLGRLEGRTEAFF,TGTGCCTGGAGTCTAGGACGCTTAGAGGGGAGGACTGAAGCTTTCTTT
TRBJ2-6,NA,TRBV29-1,NA,CSVEIDSGANVLTF,TGCAGCGTTGAGATCGACTCTGGGGCCAACGTCCTGACTTTC
TRBJ1-4,TRBD1,TRBV27,NA,CASSLIFGQANEKLFF,TGTGCCAGCAGTTTGATTTTCGGACAGGCTAATGAAAAACTGTTTTTT
TRBJ2-3,NA,TRBV1,NA,CTSSRRGLAGICTDTQYF,TGCACCAGCAGCCGCCGAGGACTAGCGGGGATATGCACAGATACGCAGTATTTT
TRBJ2-2,NA,TRBV30,once,CAWSFRDTTGELFF,TGTGCCTGGAGTTTCCGGGACACCACCGGGGAGCTGTTTTTT
TRBJ1-2,NA,TRBV20-1,NA,CSARTNGYTF,TGCAGTGCTCGCACAAACGGCTACACCTTC